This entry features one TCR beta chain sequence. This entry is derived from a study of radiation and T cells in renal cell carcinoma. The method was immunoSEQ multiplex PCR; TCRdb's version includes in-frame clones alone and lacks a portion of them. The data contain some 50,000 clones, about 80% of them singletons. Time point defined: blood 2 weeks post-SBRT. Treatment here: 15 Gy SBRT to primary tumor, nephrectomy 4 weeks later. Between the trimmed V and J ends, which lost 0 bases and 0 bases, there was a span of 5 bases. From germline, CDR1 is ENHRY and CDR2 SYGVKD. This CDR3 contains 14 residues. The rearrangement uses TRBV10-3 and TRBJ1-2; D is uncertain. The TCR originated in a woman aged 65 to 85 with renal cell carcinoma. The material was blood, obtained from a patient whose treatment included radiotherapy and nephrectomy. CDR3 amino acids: CAISESGTNYGYTF. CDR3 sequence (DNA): TGTGCCATCAGTGAGTCAGGAACTAACTATGGCTACACCTTC.